These 4 T cell receptor beta chains share one sample of origin, sequenced in a study of CD8 T cells in Susac syndrome. It was with random hexamers that about 0.45 to 1 ug RNA was reverse transcribed. TCRdb called the immunoSEQ multiplex PCR reads again in MiXCR, with one record for every CDR3 protein. The data show a few hundred thousand distinct CDR3 sequences, 85% seen once. The source material was CD8+ T cells from PBMCs. The receptors originated from a human donor with multiple sclerosis.

The chain combines TRBV27 with TRBJ2-2; 11 bases agree with TRBD1. Per the germline V gene, CDR1 is MNHEY and CDR2 is SMNVEV (reference sequence). The CDR3 extends over 17 amino acids. The V and J ends lost 7 bases and 7 bases, in that order; junction bases with no gene match: 14. In DNA, the CDR3 is TGTGCCAGCACCAACCTACGGACAGGGGGCAGTGGCGGGGAGCTGTTTTTT. Amino acid sequence: CASTNLRTGGSGGELFF.

The genes are TRBV20-1 and TRBJ1-2, with D unresolved. The CDR3 spans 15 residues. Germline CDR1 is DFQATT and CDR2 is SNEGSKA (reference sequence). Trimming shortened V by 0 bases and J by 0 bases, and 11 bases separated the two germline ends. The CDR3 region has the DNA TGCAGTGCTAGAGAAAGTCCAGGAGCTAACTATGGCTACACCTTC. Translation gives CSARESPGANYGYTF.

This clonotype was counted a few times. The chain carries TRBV6-1 and TRBJ2-3, with a tentative D call TRBD2 (6 bases). The CDR3 sequence is 17 residues long. Trimming cost V 8 bases and J 0 bases, with 21 bases left between them. CDR1 and CDR2 from the germline V gene are MNHNS and SASEGT. CDR3 nucleotides: TGTGCCAGCTCCCCGGGAGAGGTCGGTGGCAGCACAGATACGCAGTATTTT. It yields the protein CASSPGEVGGSTDTQYF.

The rearrangement joins TRBV21-1 to TRBJ1-5; TRBD1, the table's D call, lacks a check against the DNA. TRBV21-1 is designated a pseudogene. This CDR3 region has 16 residues. The CDR3 loop is CASSGRDRDHNQPQHF. CDR3 coding DNA: TGTGCCAGCAGCGGCCGGGACAGGGACCACAATCAGCCCCAGCATTTT.